The present T cell receptor beta chain was sequenced within a study of blood T cell repertoires in COVID-19. Study-level background: Sample material is recorded as cDNA or gDNA derived from T cells, B-cell-depleted T cells, or PBMCs.

Here immunoSEQ multiplex PCR was the method, and the copy in TCRdb shows in-frame clones only, minus some. The sample has some 490,000 clones; around nine tenths are singletons. The V gene end was trimmed by 1 base and the J gene end by 5 bases; junction bases not matched to a gene: 6. Germline values: CDR1 SGHAT, CDR2 FQNNGV. The CDR3 loop spans 15 amino acids. In this sample, this clone turned up once. The chain is built from TRBV11-2 and TRBJ2-5; 8 bases line up with TRBD1. Sequenced material: PBMCs or T cells enriched from blood (not recorded which). This clonotype was obtained from a woman between 55 and 75 years old who had recovered from COVID-19. The chain's CDR3 is CASSLGRRGLETQYF. The CDR3 DNA follows: TGTGCCAGCAGCTTAGGTCGCAGGGGGCTGGAGACCCAGTACTTC.